This TCR beta chain was identified during a study of shared clonotypes between healthy human individuals. CD45RO negativity and positive selection for CCR7 defined naive CD8 cells, a population that excluded terminally differentiated effector memory CD45RA+ cells. Study-wide results and limits: Rarefaction showed that sequencing of sorted subsets was incomplete (despite large depth).

A remark on this clone: The antigen is not known.

Clones were sequenced by immunoSEQ multiplex PCR, and TCRdb holds only the in-frame ones, with some missing. The table records approximately 2,200,000 clones, roughly 91% of them present only once. The clonotype was recovered from a man younger than 30 in good health. Some clones in this sample may be carry-over from other donors' samples. Sequenced: naive CD8+ T cells from PBMCs.

CDR3 sequence reads: CASSGGLAGGPPYEQYF. Here the CDR3 DNA reads TGTGCCAGCAGTGGAGGACTAGCGGGAGGACCTCCCTACGAGCAGTACTTC. J is TRBJ2-7 and V is TRBV25-1; TRBD2 matches 14 bases. The V segment lost 4 bases and the J segment 2 bases; nucleotides outside the gene matches: 7. There are 17 residues in the CDR3. CDR1 is MGHDK and CDR2 is SYGVNS in the germline V gene.